The 32 T cell receptor beta chains below come from one sample, sequenced in a study of T cell changes during pregnancy in multiple sclerosis. Generated by immunoSEQ multiplex PCR, the TCRdb table keeps only in-frame clones and is missing some. The sample includes tens of thousands of clones, around 94% of them seen just once. This sample comprised peripheral blood, obtained in the second trimester of pregnancy. These receptors originate from a female donor in good health, enrolled as a control in a pregnancy study.

The V gene is TRBV18, the J gene TRBJ2-1, with 10 positions matching TRBD2. V shed 5 bases and J 8 bases; nucleotides not matched to a gene: 9. Per the germline V gene, CDR1 is KGHSH and CDR2 is LQKENI. The length of the CDR3 is 15 residues. CDR3 protein: CASSGLAGALYEQFF. CDR3 sequence (DNA): TGTGCCAGCTCAGGTCTAGCGGGAGCTTTGTATGAGCAGTTCTTC.

The J gene is TRBJ2-5, the V gene TRBV7-8; tentative D call: TRBD1 (6 bases). The CDR3 totals 15 residues. Trimming left V 2 bases short and J 4 bases short, with 14 bases between. Germline CDR1 and CDR2: SGHVS and FQNEAQ. The DNA of the CDR3 is TGTGCCAGCAGCTTAAGTGGACAGATGGGAGAGACCCAGTACTTC. Its translation: CASSLSGQMGETQYF.

The chain uses TRBV6-5 and TRBJ2-2; D is undetermined. The CDR3 contains 13 residues. The germline gives CDR1 MNHEY, CDR2 SVGAGI. The germline V and J ends were trimmed by 3 bases and 4 bases, with 6 bases remaining between them. The CDR3 DNA reads as TGTGCCAGCAGTTATCTGCGCACCGGGGAGCTGTTTTTT. The encoded protein is CASSYLRTGELFF.

The chain recombines TRBV19 with TRBJ2-1; 7 bases line up with TRBD1. CDR1 and CDR2 from the germline V gene are LNHDA and SQIVND (reference sequence). This CDR3 comprises 14 residues. After removal of 1 base from V and 5 bases from J, the junction contained 2 bases not matched to a gene. CDR3 coding DNA: TGTGCCAGTAGTATAGGGGACAGAGACAATGAGCAGTTCTTC. This codes for CASSIGDRDNEQFF.

The chain uses TRBV13 and TRBJ2-6; D gene ambiguous. V lost 5 bases and J 4 bases, leaving 12 bases between the germline ends. The CDR3 contains 15 residues. Germline V gene lookup returns CDR1 PRHDT and CDR2 FYEKMQ (reference sequence). CDR3 loop: CASSDWYGGANVLTF. For the CDR3, the DNA is TGTGCCAGCAGCGACTGGTACGGCGGGGCCAACGTCCTGACTTTC.

This clone showed up just a few times. The rearrangement links TRBV28 to TRBJ1-1; 10 bases match TRBD1. Germline loops: CDR1 MDHEN, CDR2 SYDVKM. The CDR3 consists of 14 residues. Losses at the gene ends were 7 bases for V and 4 bases for J; bases not matched to a gene: 6. CDR3 nucleotides: TGTGCCAGCAAAGAGACAGGGGGCCCCACTGAAGCTTTCTTT. Residues: CASKETGGPTEAFF.

The chain carries TRBV27 and TRBJ1-1; TRBD1 aligns across 8 bases. V was pared by 6 bases and J by 0 bases, with 6 bases of the junction left unmatched. Looked up from germline, CDR1 is MNHEY and CDR2 is SMNVEV (reference sequence). The CDR3 totals 15 residues. The CDR3: CASRPLGQVNTEAFF. In DNA form, the CDR3 reads TGTGCCAGCAGGCCGTTGGGACAGGTGAACACTGAAGCTTTCTTT.

The rearrangement links TRBV15 to TRBJ2-7, with D perhaps TRBD1 (6 bases). This CDR3 has 13 residues. Trimming took 3 bases from V and 3 from J, leaving 9 bases between them. Germline V gives CDR1 LNHNV, CDR2 YYDKDF (reference sequence). The CDR3 loop reads CATSSQGGYEQYF. The CDR3 bases are TGTGCCACCAGCAGCCAAGGGGGCTACGAGCAGTACTTC.

This chain connects TRBV5-1 to TRBJ1-4, with TRBD1 matching over 7 bases. The CDR3 is made up of 14 amino acids. Germline V lookup: CDR1 SGHRS, CDR2 YFSETQ. Trimming cost V 4 bases and J 8 bases; bases outside gene matches: 8. In DNA form, the CDR3 reads TGCGCCAGCAGCGGGGGACAGCCCCCGGAAAAACTGTTTTTT. It codes for CASSGGQPPEKLFF.

This clone was recorded once. The rearrangement joins TRBV10-3 to TRBJ1-5; D remains ambiguous. V lost 2 bases and J lost 5, with 7 bases in between. Germline CDR1 reads ENHRY; CDR2 reads SYGVKD. This CDR3 is 13 amino acids long. The CDR3 reads CAISEGEDQPQHF. The CDR3 coding sequence is TGTGCCATCAGTGAGGGGGAGGATCAGCCCCAGCATTTT.

This rearrangement joins TRBV4-1 to TRBJ2-2; D is possibly TRBD2 (5 bases). This CDR3 contains 14 residues. The germline V gene encodes CDR1 MGHRA and CDR2 YSYEKL. The V gene lost 1 base and the J gene lost 2 bases, with 5 bases spanning the gap. CDR3: CASSQGTNTGELFF. The CDR3 DNA is TGCGCCAGCAGCCAAGGGACTAACACCGGGGAGCTGTTTTTT.

The chain carries TRBV28 and TRBJ2-3, with a possible D match to TRBD1 (5 bases). The germline gives CDR1 MDHEN, CDR2 SYDVKM. V was pared by 2 bases and J by 4 bases, with 10 bases between. This CDR3 region has 14 residues. In DNA form, the CDR3 reads TGTGCCAGCAGTTTAACCGTAGGGGCAGATACGCAGTATTTT. Encoded protein: CASSLTVGADTQYF.

This clone was detected a few times. V and J are TRBV9 and TRBJ2-1; tentatively, D is TRBD2 (6 bases). CDR3 length: 14 amino acids. Trimming stripped 0 bases from V and 9 bases from J, with 13 bases between. CDR1 is SGDLS and CDR2 is YYNGEE in the germline V gene. The CDR3 DNA reads TGTGCCAGCAGCGTAGGACTAGGCATGGGTGAGCAGTTCTTC. Amino acid sequence: CASSVGLGMGEQFF.

This chain uses TRBV5-1 with TRBJ2-3; D is undetermined. Germline assignment: CDR1 SGHRS and CDR2 YFSETQ. Trimming left V 4 bases short and J 6 bases short, with 15 bases between. CDR3 size: 14 residues. The CDR3 DNA reads TGCGCCAGCAGCCTCCGGGTCGAGAGGGATACGCAGTATTTT. This encodes CASSLRVERDTQYF.

The CDR3, as DNA: TGCGCCAGCAGCTCCCTTGGGGCGGGAGAAAATGAGCAGTTCTTC. Its translation is CASSSLGAGENEQFF. This sequence joins TRBV5-1 and TRBJ2-1; TRBD2 matches at 7 bases. Unmatched junction bases numbered 10, after V lost 3 bases and J lost 7 bases. The CDR3 spans 15 residues. CDR1 and CDR2 (germline): SGHRS, YFSETQ.

This chain joins TRBV28 and TRBJ1-2; D is uncertain. CDR3 length equals 13 residues. Trimming took off 3 bases at V and 2 bases at J, with 7 bases between the two ends. Germline-derived CDR1 and CDR2 are MDHEN and SYDVKM. CDR3 region: CASSFSRNYGYTF. CDR3 coding DNA: TGTGCCAGCAGTTTTTCCAGGAACTATGGCTACACCTTC.

CDR3 amino acids: CASSDPAGNINEQYF. CDR3 DNA sequence: TGTGCCAGCAGCGACCCCGCGGGAAATATCAACGAGCAGTACTTC. The chain has TRBV11-2 and TRBJ2-7; D might be TRBD2 (6 bases). The CDR3 extends over 15 amino acids. In germline, CDR1 is SGHAT, CDR2 FQNNGV. The V and J ends lost 5 bases and 5 bases respectively, with 19 bases between them.

The chain employs TRBV7-9 and TRBJ2-4, with a possible D match to TRBD1 (5 bases). The CDR3 loop spans 13 amino acids. V was shortened by 3 bases and J by 6 bases, with 9 bases between the two germline ends. The germline CDR1 and CDR2 sequences are SEHNR and FQNEAQ (reference sequence). CDR3 amino acids: CASSLGRLNIQYF. The CDR3 coding sequence is TGTGCCAGCAGCTTGGGGCGGTTAAACATTCAGTACTTC.

V and J are TRBV21-1 and TRBJ2-5; TRBD2, as called in the table, went unchecked against the DNA. TRBV21-1 is an annotated pseudogene. The CDR3 spans 13 residues. The CDR3 nucleotides are TGTGCCAGCAGCAAAGAGAGGGCAGGGACCCAGTACTTC. This gives the protein CASSKERAGTQYF.

This chain connects TRBV10-3 to TRBJ2-1; 11 bases fit TRBD2. The CDR3 is 18 residues long. Germline CDR1 and CDR2: ENHRY and SYGVKD. Germline trimming cut 4 bases from V and 8 bases from J; bases unmatched to any gene: 16. The CDR3 region is CAISVSLAGDVSLDEQFF. The CDR3, as DNA: TGTGCCATCAGTGTGTCACTAGCGGGAGACGTTAGTTTGGATGAGCAGTTCTTC.

This chain links TRBV5-6 with TRBJ2-7; D ambiguous. This CDR3 is built from 15 residues. Trimming shortened V by 2 bases and J by 3 bases, and 15 bases separated the two germline ends. Germline V gives CDR1 SGHDT, CDR2 YYEEEE. The CDR3: CASSFPETPDYEQYF. The DNA for the CDR3 is TGTGCCAGCAGCTTTCCCGAGACACCCGACTACGAGCAGTACTTC.

The V call is TRBV5-1, the J call TRBJ2-2, with 10 bases fitting TRBD2. Trimming took 2 bases from V and 4 from J; bases not matched to a gene: 8. Germline V lookup: CDR1 SGHRS, CDR2 YFSETQ. The CDR3 has 17 amino acids. CDR3 residues: CASSLDTGLASTGELFF. Written as DNA, the CDR3 is TGCGCCAGCAGCTTAGATACGGGACTAGCGAGCACCGGGGAGCTGTTTTTT.

The chain has TRBV5-6 and TRBJ2-7; TRBD1 matches 8 bases. Germline CDR1 reads SGHDT; CDR2 reads YYEEEE. The trim removed 9 bases at V and 3 bases at J, leaving 8 bases unmatched. This CDR3 contains 13 residues. The DNA of the CDR3 is TGTGCCACCCACAGGGGGACAGTCTACGAGCAGTACTTC. It yields the protein CATHRGTVYEQYF.

V usage is TRBV6-5 and J usage is TRBJ1-3; TRBD1 matches 7 bases. The CDR3 is made up of 16 amino acids. Germline CDR1 reads MNHEY; CDR2 reads SVGAGI. Trimming took 4 bases from V and 4 from J; bases not matched to a gene: 10. CDR3 amino acids: CASSSQGGTEGNTIYF. CDR3 bases: TGTGCCAGCAGTTCCCAAGGTGGGACAGAGGGAAACACCATATATTTT.

The J gene is TRBJ1-1, the V gene TRBV15; TRBD1 aligns across 7 bases. CDR3 length equals 14 residues. From germline, CDR1 is LNHNV and CDR2 YYDKDF (reference sequence). V was clipped by 1 base and J by 8 bases; unmatched bases: 7. CDR3 loop: CATSRGGQGEEAFF. For the CDR3, the DNA is TGTGCCACCAGCAGAGGCGGCCAGGGGGAGGAAGCTTTCTTT.

The rearrangement uses TRBV7-2 and TRBJ2-7; 9 bases agree with TRBD2. Germline V gene data show CDR1 as SGHTA and CDR2 as FQGNSA. With 2 bases clipped from V and 5 bases from J, the junction kept 7 bases outside the gene matches. This CDR3 is built from 15 residues. In nucleotides, the CDR3 is TGTGCCAGCAGCTTACGAGCTAGCGGGACCCACGAGCAGTACTTC. It translates to CASSLRASGTHEQYF.

This chain links TRBV27 with TRBJ2-1, with 7 bases fitting TRBD2. Germline V lookup: CDR1 MNHEY, CDR2 SMNVEV (reference sequence). Losses at the gene ends were 5 bases for V and 4 bases for J; bases not matched to a gene: 8. This CDR3 comprises 15 residues. The CDR3 DNA sequence: TGTGCCAGCAGTCCAATAGCGGGCCAGTACAATGAGCAGTTCTTC. Translated: CASSPIAGQYNEQFF.

The rearrangement uses TRBV19 and TRBJ2-1; weak D call: TRBD2 (6 bases). The CDR3 is 12 residues long. Between the trimmed V and J ends, which lost 5 bases and 9 bases, there was a span of 11 bases. From germline, CDR1 is LNHDA and CDR2 SQIVND (reference sequence). CDR3: CASSLGTGEQFF. In DNA, the CDR3 is TGTGCCAGTAGTCTCGGGACTGGTGAGCAGTTCTTC.

This sequence joins TRBV18 and TRBJ2-4; 7 positions match TRBD1. With 3 bases clipped from V and 4 bases from J, the junction kept 3 bases outside the gene matches. The CDR3 totals 14 residues. Germline V gives CDR1 KGHSH, CDR2 LQKENI. CDR3 sequence reads: CASSPPGQKNIQYF. The CDR3 DNA reads as TGTGCCAGCTCACCTCCGGGACAGAAAAACATTCAGTACTTC.

The chain recombines TRBV19 with TRBJ2-7; TRBD1 agrees at 11 bases. The germline V gene has CDR1 LNHDA and CDR2 SQIVND (reference sequence). The CDR3 runs 14 residues. V lost 6 bases to trimming and J lost 5 bases; unmatched junction nucleotides: 6. CDR3 in DNA: TGTGCCAGTAGCCGCCGGGACAGGGGGAACGAGCAGTACTTC. This gives the protein CASSRRDRGNEQYF.

This chain connects TRBV18 to TRBJ1-2, with 7 bases lining up with TRBD1. Per the germline V gene, CDR1 is KGHSH and CDR2 is LQKENI. V lost 8 bases, J lost 6 bases, and 6 bases stayed unmatched. The CDR3 consists of 12 residues. The CDR3, as DNA: TGTGCCAGCGGGACAGCTAAAAATGGCTACACCTTC. The encoded protein is CASGTAKNGYTF.

The chain uses TRBV2 and TRBJ2-7, with D hard to call. The CDR3 has 12 residues. Germline V gives CDR1 SNHLY, CDR2 FYNNEI. V lost 3 bases to trimming and J lost 4 bases, with 7 bases between them. Here the CDR3 reads CASSDQAYEQYF. CDR3 nucleotides: TGTGCCAGCAGTGATCAGGCTTACGAGCAGTACTTC. Full variable domain (rest looked up from reference TRBV2 and TRBJ2-7): EPEVTQTPSHQVTQMGQEVILRCVPISNHLYFYWYRQILGQKVEFLVSFYNNEISEKSEIFDDQFSVERPDGSNFTLKIRSTKLEDSAMYFCASSDQAYEQYFGPGTRLTVT.